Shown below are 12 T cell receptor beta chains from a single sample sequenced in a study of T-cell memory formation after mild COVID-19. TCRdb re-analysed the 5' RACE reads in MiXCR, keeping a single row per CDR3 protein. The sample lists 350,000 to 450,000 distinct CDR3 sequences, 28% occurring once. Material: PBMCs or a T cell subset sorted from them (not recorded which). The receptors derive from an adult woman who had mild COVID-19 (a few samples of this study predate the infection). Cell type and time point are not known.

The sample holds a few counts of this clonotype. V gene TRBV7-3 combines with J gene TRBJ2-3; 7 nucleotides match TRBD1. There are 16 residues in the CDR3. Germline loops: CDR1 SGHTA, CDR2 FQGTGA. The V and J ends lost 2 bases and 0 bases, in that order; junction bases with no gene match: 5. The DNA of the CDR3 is TGTGCCAGCAGCTTATCCGGGACAGTTAGCACAGATACGCAGTATTTT. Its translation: CASSLSGTVSTDTQYF.

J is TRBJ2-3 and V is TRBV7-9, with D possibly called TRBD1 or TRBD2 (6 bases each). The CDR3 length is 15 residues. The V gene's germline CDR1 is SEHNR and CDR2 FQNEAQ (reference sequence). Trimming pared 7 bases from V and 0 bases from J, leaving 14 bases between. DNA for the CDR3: TGTGCCAGCACCGCGTGGGGGGCGAGCACAGATACGCAGTATTTT. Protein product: CASTAWGASTDTQYF.

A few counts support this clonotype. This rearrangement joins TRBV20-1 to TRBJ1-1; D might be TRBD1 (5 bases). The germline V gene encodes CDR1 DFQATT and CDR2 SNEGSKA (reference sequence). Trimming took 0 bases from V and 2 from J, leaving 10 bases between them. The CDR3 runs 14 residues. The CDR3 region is CSARDPGPNTEAFF. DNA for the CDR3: TGCAGTGCTAGAGATCCGGGACCCAACACTGAAGCTTTCTTT.

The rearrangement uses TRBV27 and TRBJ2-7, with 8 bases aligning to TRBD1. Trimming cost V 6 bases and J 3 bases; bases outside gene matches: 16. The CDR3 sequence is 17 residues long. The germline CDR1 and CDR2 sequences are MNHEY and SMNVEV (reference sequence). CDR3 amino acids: CASSPLPFVGQGYEQYF. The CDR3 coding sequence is TGTGCCAGCAGCCCCCTCCCCTTCGTCGGACAGGGCTACGAGCAGTACTTC.

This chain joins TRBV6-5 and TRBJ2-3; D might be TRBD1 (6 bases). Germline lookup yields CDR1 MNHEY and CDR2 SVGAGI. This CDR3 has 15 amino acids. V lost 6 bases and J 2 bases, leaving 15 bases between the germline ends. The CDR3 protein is CASRRTVPSTDTQYF. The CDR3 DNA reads TGTGCCAGCAGGCGGACAGTCCCCTCCACAGATACGCAGTATTTT.

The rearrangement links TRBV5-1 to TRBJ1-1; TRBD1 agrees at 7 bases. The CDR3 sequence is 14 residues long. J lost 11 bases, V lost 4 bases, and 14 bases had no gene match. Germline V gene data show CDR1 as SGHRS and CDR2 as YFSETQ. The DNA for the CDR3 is TGCGCCAGCAGCATAGATAGAACGACAGGGCCTGCTTTCTTT. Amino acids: CASSIDRTTGPAFF.

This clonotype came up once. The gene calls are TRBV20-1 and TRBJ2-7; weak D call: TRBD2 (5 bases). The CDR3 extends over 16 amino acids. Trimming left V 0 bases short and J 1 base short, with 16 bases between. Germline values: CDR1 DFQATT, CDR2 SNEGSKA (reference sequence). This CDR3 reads CSARDGRGPVSYEQYF. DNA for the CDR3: TGCAGTGCTAGAGATGGTAGAGGGCCTGTATCCTACGAGCAGTACTTC.

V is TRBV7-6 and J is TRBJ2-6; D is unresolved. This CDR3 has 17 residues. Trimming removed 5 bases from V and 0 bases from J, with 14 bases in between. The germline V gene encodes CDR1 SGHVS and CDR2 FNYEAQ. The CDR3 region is CASSPLDAYSGANVLTF. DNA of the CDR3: TGTGCCAGCAGCCCGTTGGACGCCTACTCTGGGGCCAACGTCCTGACTTTC.

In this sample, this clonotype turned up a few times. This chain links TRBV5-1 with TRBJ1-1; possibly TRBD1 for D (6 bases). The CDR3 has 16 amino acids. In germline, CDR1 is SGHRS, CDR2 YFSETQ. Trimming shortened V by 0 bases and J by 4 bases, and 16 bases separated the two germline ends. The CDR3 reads CASSLGSRQALTEAFF. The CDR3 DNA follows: TGCGCCAGCAGCTTGGGGAGTAGACAGGCGCTCACTGAAGCTTTCTTT.

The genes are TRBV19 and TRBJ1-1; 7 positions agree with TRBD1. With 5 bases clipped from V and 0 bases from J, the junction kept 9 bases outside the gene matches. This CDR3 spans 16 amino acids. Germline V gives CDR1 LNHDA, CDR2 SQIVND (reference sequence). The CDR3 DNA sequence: TGTGCCAGTAGTCGGGCAGGGGGATTGTTGAACACTGAAGCTTTCTTT. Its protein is CASSRAGGLLNTEAFF.

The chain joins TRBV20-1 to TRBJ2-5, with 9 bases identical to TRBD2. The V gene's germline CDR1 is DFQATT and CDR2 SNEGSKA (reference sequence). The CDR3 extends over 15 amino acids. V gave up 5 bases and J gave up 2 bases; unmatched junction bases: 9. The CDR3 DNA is TGCAGTGCTTCAGACCCTAGCGGGACACAAGAGACCCAGTACTTC. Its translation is CSASDPSGTQETQYF.

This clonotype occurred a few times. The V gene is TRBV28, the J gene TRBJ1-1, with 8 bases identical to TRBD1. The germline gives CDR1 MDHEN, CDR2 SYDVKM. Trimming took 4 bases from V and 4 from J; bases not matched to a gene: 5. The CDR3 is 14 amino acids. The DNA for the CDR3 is TGTGCCAGCAGTTGGGCAGGGGGCATCACTGAAGCTTTCTTT. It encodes CASSWAGGITEAFF.